The 11 T cell receptor beta chains presented below share a single source sample, sequenced in a study of blood T cell repertoires in COVID-19. Method: immunoSEQ multiplex PCR; TCRdb's copy keeps in-frame clones and lacks some. The repertoire holds about 70,000 clones, with 87% as singletons. The sequencing input was peripheral blood. The receptors shown here come from a man in his fifties or sixties with active COVID-19.

The chain has TRBV2 and TRBJ2-1; D not resolved. Between the trimmed V and J ends, which lost 7 bases and 9 bases, there was a span of 10 bases. This CDR3 is built from 11 residues. Looked up from germline, CDR1 is SNHLY and CDR2 is FYNNEI. The CDR3 protein is CASTLVGEQFF. The CDR3 coding sequence is TGTGCCAGCACCCTAGTGGGTGAGCAGTTCTTC.

The chain joins TRBV4-1 to TRBJ2-1, with D possibly matching TRBD2 (5 bases). Germline V gene lookup returns CDR1 MGHRA and CDR2 YSYEKL. V lost 4 bases to trimming and J lost 4 bases, with 11 bases between them. CDR3 size: 14 residues. The CDR3 loop is CASSPGGRYNEQFF. The CDR3 DNA is TGCGCCAGCAGCCCAGGCGGGCGTTACAATGAGCAGTTCTTC.

The chain carries TRBV28 and TRBJ2-5; 8 nucleotides agree with TRBD2. After removal of 6 bases from V and 2 bases from J, the junction contained 5 bases not matched to a gene. Germline values: CDR1 MDHEN, CDR2 SYDVKM. The CDR3 consists of 14 residues. The CDR3 region is CASRISGTQETQYF. CDR3 sequence (DNA): TGTGCCAGCAGGATTAGCGGGACGCAAGAGACCCAGTACTTC.

This sequence joins TRBV19 and TRBJ1-3, with D possibly matching TRBD1 (5 bases). CDR3 size: 14 residues. Germline V gene sequence: CDR1 LNHDA, CDR2 SQIVND (reference sequence). Trimming cost V 1 base and J 4 bases, with 8 bases left between them. The CDR3 region is CASSIAGKGNTIYF. The CDR3 nucleotides are TGTGCCAGTAGTATAGCAGGGAAGGGAAACACCATATATTTT.

The V call is TRBV6-6, the J call TRBJ1-1, with 8 nucleotides matching TRBD1. The CDR3 is made up of 12 amino acids. Germline V gene data show CDR1 as MNHNY and CDR2 as SVGAGI (reference sequence). J gave up 11 bases and V 0 bases, and 2 bases lay outside the gene matches. In nucleotides, the CDR3 is TGTGCCAGCAGTTACTCGGGACAGGTGGCTTTCTTT. It is translated as CASSYSGQVAFF.

This clone came up a few times. The rearrangement joins TRBV6-6 to TRBJ1-1, with 9 bases lining up with TRBD1. V lost 7 bases and J lost 1; bases outside the gene matches: 13. The germline CDR1 and CDR2 sequences are MNHNY and SVGAGI (reference sequence). The CDR3 length is 17 residues. CDR3 region: CASIRGQGRSGNTEAFF. The CDR3 region has the DNA TGTGCCAGCATTCGCGGACAGGGGCGGTCGGGGAACACTGAAGCTTTCTTT.

V usage is TRBV7-3 and J usage is TRBJ1-2; TRBD1 aligns across 7 bases. Germline CDR1 SGHTA, CDR2 FQGTGA. This CDR3 is 11 amino acids long. V lost 8 bases, J lost 6 bases, and 3 bases stayed unmatched. DNA of the CDR3: TGTGCCAGCCAGACAGGGAATGGCTACACCTTC. This encodes CASQTGNGYTF.

V is TRBV19 and J is TRBJ2-7, with TRBD2 identical over 11 bases. Looked up from germline, CDR1 is LNHDA and CDR2 is SQIVND (reference sequence). The CDR3 sequence is 16 residues long. Trimming removed 4 bases from V and 3 bases from J; junction bases left unmatched: 8. CDR3 sequence (DNA): TGTGCCAGTAGTAGCGGGACTAGCGGAAGGGTCTACGAGCAGTACTTC. Protein sequence: CASSSGTSGRVYEQYF.

The rearrangement joins TRBV5-8 to TRBJ2-7; D is undetermined. The CDR3 is made up of 12 amino acids. Germline lookup yields CDR1 SGHTS and CDR2 YDEGEE. With 4 bases removed from V and 6 bases from J, the gap between germline ends came to 11 bases. CDR3 in DNA: TGTGCCAGCAGCAGTTCACTTGGCGAGCAGTACTTC. This sequence encodes CASSSSLGEQYF.

This rearrangement joins TRBV19 to TRBJ1-5; no firm D call. V gave up 1 base and J gave up 4 bases, with 5 bases separating them. Germline CDR1 and CDR2: LNHDA and SQIVND (reference sequence). The CDR3 spans 13 residues. CDR3 DNA sequence: TGTGCCAGTAGTATAGCCCGTAATCAGCCCCAGCATTTT. Translation: CASSIARNQPQHF. The full variable domain, in which reference TRBV19 and TRBJ1-5 provide the parts outside the CDR3, is DGGITQSPKYLFRKEGQNVTLSCEQNLNHDAMYWYRQDPGQGLRLIYYSQIVNDFQKGDIAEGYSVSREKKESFPLTVTSAQKNPTAFYLCASSIARNQPQHFGDGTRLSIL.

There are a few counts of this clone. The chain carries TRBV7-9 and TRBJ2-1; TRBD2 matches 12 bases. J lost 0 bases, V lost 4 bases, and 7 bases had no gene match. CDR3 size: 18 residues. Germline loops: CDR1 SEHNR, CDR2 FQNEAQ (reference sequence). In DNA form, the CDR3 reads TGTGCCAGCAGCTCTCTAGCGGGAGGGGGGAGCTCCTACAATGAGCAGTTCTTC. Residues: CASSSLAGGGSSYNEQFF.